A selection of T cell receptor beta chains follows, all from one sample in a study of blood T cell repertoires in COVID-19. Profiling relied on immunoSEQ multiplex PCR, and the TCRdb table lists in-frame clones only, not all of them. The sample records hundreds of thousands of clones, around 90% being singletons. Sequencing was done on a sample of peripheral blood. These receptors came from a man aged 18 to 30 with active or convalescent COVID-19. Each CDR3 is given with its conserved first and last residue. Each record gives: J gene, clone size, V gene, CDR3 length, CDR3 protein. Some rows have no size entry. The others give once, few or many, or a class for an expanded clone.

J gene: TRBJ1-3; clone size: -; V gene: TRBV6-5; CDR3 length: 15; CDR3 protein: CASSSRTGSGNTIYF
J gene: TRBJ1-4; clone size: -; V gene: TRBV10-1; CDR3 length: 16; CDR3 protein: CASSPGTGVTNEKLFF
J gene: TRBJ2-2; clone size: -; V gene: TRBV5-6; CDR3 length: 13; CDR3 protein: CASSLASAGELFF
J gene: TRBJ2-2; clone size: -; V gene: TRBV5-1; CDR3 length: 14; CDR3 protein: CASSLSSGTGELFF
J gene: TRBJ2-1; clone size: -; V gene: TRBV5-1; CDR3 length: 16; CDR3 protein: CASSDPTSGSYNEQFF
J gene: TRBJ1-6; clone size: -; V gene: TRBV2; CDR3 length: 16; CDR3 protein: CASRDRTGGVGSPLHF
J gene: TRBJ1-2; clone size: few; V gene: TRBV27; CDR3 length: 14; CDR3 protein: CASRATGGRGGYTF
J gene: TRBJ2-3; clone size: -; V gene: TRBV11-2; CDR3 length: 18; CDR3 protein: CASSLGTSGGTSTDTQYF
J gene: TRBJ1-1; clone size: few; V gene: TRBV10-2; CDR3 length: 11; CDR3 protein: CASNPGREAFF
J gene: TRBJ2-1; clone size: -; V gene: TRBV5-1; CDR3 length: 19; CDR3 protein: CASSPGLAGIPSSYNEQFF
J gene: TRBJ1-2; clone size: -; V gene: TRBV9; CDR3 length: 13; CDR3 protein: CASKGDKTYGYTF
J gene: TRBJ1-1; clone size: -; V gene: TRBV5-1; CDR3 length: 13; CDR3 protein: CASSFTGGSEAFF
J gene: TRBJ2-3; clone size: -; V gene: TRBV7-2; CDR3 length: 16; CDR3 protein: CASSYSGLSEFATQYF
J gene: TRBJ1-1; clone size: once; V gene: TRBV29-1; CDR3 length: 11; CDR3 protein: CSASVNTEAFF
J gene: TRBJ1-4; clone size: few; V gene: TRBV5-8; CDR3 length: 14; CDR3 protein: CASSLQGVYGKLFF
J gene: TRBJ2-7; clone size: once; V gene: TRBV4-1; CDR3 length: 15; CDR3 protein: CASSQLPGLSYEQYF
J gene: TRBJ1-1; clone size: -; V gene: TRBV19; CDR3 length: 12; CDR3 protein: CASRTGQGWAFF
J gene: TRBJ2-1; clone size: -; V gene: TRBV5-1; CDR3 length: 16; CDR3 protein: CASSAKDISSYNEQFF
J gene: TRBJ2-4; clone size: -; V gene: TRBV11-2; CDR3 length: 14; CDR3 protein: CASSFGLTENIQYF
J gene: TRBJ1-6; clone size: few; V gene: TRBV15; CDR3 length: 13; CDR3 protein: CAGLTGLNSPLHF
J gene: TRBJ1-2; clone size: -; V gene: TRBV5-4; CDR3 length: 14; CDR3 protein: CASSYRVESGGYTF
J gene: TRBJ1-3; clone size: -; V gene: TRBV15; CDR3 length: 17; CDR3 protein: CATSRTPQGATGNTIYF